This record concerns one T cell receptor beta chain sequence. The data are from a study of cytomegalovirus exposure and HLA in healthy donors. The germline gives CDR1 SGHTA, CDR2 FQGTGA. Trimming removed 3 bases from V and 2 bases from J; junction bases left unmatched: 2. This CDR3 is built from 14 residues. Primers for the PCR totalled 60 Vbeta and 13 Jbeta. TCRdb's table, derived via immunoSEQ multiplex PCR, lists solely in-frame clones and lacks some. The sample gives about 110,000 clones, roughly two thirds of which show up once; around 7.7% is in the top ten. The sequenced sample was PBMCs. The chain combines TRBV7-3 with TRBJ2-5; 8 nucleotides line up with TRBD1. This TCR was recovered from a man aged 35 to 55 in good health and CMV-seronegative. CDR3 sequence: CASSLTGAQETQYF. CDR3 DNA: TGTGCCAGCAGCTTGACAGGGGCGCAAGAGACCCAGTACTTC.